This T cell receptor (beta chain) was recovered during a study of cytomegalovirus exposure and HLA in healthy donors. In the study overall: Sequencing of some 200 million T cells in an earlier analysis found 100 million to 140 million unique TCR beta sequences.

PCR was performed using 60 Vbeta and 13 Jbeta primers. This table comes from immunoSEQ multiplex PCR, and its TCRdb copy is limited to in-frame clones, with some not included. The top ten hold roughly 4.2% of the sample, which has around 130,000 clones, over 70% seen once. V was clipped by 6 bases and J by 5 bases; unmatched bases: 9. CDR3 length equals 17 residues. Germline V gene data show CDR1 as SGHTA and CDR2 as FQGNSA. Material for sequencing was PBMCs. This chain joins TRBV7-2 and TRBJ2-2, with 13 bases lining up with TRBD2. The origin of this receptor is a woman in her 40s in good health and CMV-seronegative. The CDR3 is CASRGTSGRAGTGELFF. In DNA, the CDR3 is TGTGCCAGCAGGGGCACTAGCGGGAGGGCCGGGACCGGGGAGCTGTTTTTT.